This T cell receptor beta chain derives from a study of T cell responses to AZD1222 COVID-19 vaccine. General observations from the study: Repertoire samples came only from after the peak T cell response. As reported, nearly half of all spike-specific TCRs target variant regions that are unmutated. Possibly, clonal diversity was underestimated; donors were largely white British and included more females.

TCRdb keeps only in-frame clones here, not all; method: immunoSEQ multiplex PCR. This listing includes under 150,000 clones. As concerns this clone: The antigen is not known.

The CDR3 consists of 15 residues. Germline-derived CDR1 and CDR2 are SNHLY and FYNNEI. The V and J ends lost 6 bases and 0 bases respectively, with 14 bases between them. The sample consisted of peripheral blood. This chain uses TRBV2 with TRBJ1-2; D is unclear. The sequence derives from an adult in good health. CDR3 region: CASRAWGVSNYGYTF. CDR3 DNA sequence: TGTGCCAGCAGGGCCTGGGGAGTCTCTAACTATGGCTACACCTTC.